The rows below give T cell receptor beta chains drawn from one sample of a study of T cells after yellow fever vaccination. TCRdb reanalysed the 5' RACE reads using MiXCR and keeps one entry per CDR3 protein. In the table there are 620,000 or so distinct CDR3 sequences, about a sixth of which are singletons. The input for sequencing was PBMCs, taken roughly 5 days after the first yellow fever vaccination. These receptors came from a man aged 18 to 29 who received the YFV17D yellow fever vaccine. Both conserved end residues are part of each CDR3. The D gene is left open where the match is weak. Clone size is not always given. Where it is, it says once, few, many or a class for expanded clones.

D | size | J | V | DNA | CDR3
NA | few | TRBJ1-5 | TRBV23-1 | TGCGCCAGCAGTCAAGACTGTGACAATCAGCCCCAGCATTTT | CASSQDCDNQPQHF
NA | few | TRBJ2-1 | TRBV6-5 | TGTGCCAGCAGAGGGGGACTTGGGAATGAGCAGTTCTTC | CASRGGLGNEQFF
TRBD2 | NA | TRBJ2-1 | TRBV27 | TGTGCCAGCAGTTTATTAGAGAGCGGGGGGCCGAACAATGAGCAGTTCTTC | CASSLLESGGPNNEQFF
NA | NA | TRBJ2-5 | TRBV5-1 | TGCGCCAGCAGCCGTTGGGGGGGGTCCGGGACACGTGAGACCCAGTACTTC | CASSRWGGSGTRETQYF
NA | NA | TRBJ1-1 | TRBV7-8 | TGTGCCAGCAGCTTAGACTTCAGGGAGCGGGCTGAAGCTTTCTTT | CASSLDFRERAEAFF
TRBD1 | NA | TRBJ2-1 | TRBV6-2/TRBV6-3 | TGTGCCAGCAGACAACAGGGGGGTAAGAACAATGAGCAGTTCTTC | CASRQQGGKNNEQFF
NA | few | TRBJ2-2 | TRBV27 | TGTGCCAGCACACAAGGGAGCACCGGGGAGCTGTTTTTT | CASTQGSTGELFF
NA | NA | TRBJ1-3 | TRBV18 | TGTGCCAGCTCACCGGTCGGGGGGTTGAACACCATATATTTT | CASSPVGGLNTIYF
TRBD1 | few | TRBJ1-6 | TRBV7-2 | TGTGCCAGCAGCCCGCAAACAGGGGAGAATTCACCCCTCCACTTT | CASSPQTGENSPLHF
NA | few | TRBJ2-5 | TRBV7-2 | TGTGCCAGCAGCTTCCTCTACCGAGAAGAGACCCAGTACTTC | CASSFLYREETQYF
NA | NA | TRBJ1-6 | TRBV18 | TGTGCCAGCTCACCACCTCAGGGCTCCTATAATTCACCCCTCCACTTT | CASSPPQGSYNSPLHF
NA | NA | TRBJ1-1 | TRBV10-1 | TGCGCCAGCGGATCCTCCAGGGAGCCTACACTATTT | CASGSSREPTLF
NA | few | TRBJ2-2 | TRBV7-3 | TGTGCCAGCAGCTTAACCTCGTCCGGAACCGGGGAGCTGTTTTTT | CASSLTSSGTGELFF